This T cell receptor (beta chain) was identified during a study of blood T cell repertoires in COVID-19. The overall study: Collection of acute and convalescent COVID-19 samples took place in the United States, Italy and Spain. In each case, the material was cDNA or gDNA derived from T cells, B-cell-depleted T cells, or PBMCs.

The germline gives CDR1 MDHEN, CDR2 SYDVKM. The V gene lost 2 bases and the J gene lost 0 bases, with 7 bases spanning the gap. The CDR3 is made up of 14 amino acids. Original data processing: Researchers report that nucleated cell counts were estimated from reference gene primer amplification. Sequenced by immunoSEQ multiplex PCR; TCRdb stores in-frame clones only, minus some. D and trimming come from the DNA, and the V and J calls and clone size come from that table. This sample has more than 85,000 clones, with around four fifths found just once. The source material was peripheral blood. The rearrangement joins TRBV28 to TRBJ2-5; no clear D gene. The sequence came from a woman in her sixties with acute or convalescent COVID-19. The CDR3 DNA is TGTGCCAGCAGTTTAACACAGTACCAAGAGACCCAGTACTTC. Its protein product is CASSLTQYQETQYF.